The TCR beta chain under discussion was sequenced for a study of T-cell reconstitution after alpha-beta-depleted transplantation in children. The V end lost 4 bases, the J end lost 7 bases, and 11 bases lay between the germline ends. This CDR3 has 13 residues. Germline V lookup: CDR1 SGHTA, CDR2 FQGNSA. A TCRbeta library incorporating unique molecular identifiers was prepared. TCRdb reprocessed the PCR reads with MiXCR, giving one entry per CDR3 protein. Seen here are hundreds of thousands of distinct CDR3 sequences, about 9.4% observed once, and the top ten hold around 7.6%. This clonotype was seen many times.

The sequencing used PBMCs, collected before TCRalphabeta/CD19-depleted stem cell transplant. This clonotype originated in a boy younger than two with acute myeloid leukemia, due to receive a stem cell transplant. The rearrangement joins TRBV7-2 to TRBJ1-5; the D gene is possibly TRBD1 (6 bases). This CDR3 reads CASSYRDGQPQHF. Here the CDR3 DNA reads TGTGCCAGCAGCTACAGGGACGGCCAGCCCCAGCATTTT.